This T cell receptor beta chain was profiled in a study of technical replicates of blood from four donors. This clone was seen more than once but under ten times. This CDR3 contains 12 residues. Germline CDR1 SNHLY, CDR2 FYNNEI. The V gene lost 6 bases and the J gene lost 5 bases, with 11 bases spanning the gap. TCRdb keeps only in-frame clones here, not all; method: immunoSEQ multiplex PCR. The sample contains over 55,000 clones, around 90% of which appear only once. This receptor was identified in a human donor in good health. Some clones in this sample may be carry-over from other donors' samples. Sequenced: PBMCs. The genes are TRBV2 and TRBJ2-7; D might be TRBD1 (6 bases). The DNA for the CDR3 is TGTGCCAGCAGACCTGGACAGCACGAGCAGTACTTC. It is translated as CASRPGQHEQYF.